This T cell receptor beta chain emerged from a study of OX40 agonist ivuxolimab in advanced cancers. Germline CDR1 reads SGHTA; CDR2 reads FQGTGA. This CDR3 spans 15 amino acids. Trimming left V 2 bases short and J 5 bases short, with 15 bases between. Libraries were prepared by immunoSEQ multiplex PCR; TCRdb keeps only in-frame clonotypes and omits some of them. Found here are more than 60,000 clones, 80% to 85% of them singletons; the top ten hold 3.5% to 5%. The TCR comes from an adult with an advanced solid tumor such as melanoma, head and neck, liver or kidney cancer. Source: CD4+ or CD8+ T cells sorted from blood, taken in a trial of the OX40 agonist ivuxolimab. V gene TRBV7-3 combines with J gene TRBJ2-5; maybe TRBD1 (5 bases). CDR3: CASSLSVGLGETQYF. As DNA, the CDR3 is TGTGCCAGCAGCTTATCGGTGGGGCTTGGGGAGACCCAGTACTTC.